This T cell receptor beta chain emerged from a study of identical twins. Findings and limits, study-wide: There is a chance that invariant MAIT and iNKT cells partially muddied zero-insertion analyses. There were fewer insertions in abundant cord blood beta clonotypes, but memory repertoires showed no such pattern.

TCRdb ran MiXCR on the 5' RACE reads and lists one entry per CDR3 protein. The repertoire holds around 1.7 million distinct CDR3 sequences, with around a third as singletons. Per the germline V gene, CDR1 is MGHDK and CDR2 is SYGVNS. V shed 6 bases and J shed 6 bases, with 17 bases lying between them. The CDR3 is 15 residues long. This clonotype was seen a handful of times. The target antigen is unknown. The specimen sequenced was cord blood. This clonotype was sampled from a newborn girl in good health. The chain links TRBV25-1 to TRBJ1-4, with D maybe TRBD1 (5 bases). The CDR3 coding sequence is TGTGCCAGCAGGGACCTGGGACCGACAGATGAAAAACTGTTTTTT. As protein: CASRDLGPTDEKLFF.